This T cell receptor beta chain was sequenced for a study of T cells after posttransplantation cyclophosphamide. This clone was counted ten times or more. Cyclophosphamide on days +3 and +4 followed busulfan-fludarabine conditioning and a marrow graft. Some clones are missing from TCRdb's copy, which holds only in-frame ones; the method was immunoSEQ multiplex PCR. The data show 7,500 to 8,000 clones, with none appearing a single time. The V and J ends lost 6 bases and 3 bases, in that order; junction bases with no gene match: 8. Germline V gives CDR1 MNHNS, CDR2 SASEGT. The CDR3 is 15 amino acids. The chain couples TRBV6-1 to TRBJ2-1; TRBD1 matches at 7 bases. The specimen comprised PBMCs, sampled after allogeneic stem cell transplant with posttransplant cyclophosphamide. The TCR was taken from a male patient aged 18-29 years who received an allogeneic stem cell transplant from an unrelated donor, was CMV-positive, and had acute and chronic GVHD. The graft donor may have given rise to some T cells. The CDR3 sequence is CASRKPGQNYNEQFF. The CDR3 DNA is TGTGCCAGCAGGAAACCGGGACAGAACTACAATGAGCAGTTCTTC.